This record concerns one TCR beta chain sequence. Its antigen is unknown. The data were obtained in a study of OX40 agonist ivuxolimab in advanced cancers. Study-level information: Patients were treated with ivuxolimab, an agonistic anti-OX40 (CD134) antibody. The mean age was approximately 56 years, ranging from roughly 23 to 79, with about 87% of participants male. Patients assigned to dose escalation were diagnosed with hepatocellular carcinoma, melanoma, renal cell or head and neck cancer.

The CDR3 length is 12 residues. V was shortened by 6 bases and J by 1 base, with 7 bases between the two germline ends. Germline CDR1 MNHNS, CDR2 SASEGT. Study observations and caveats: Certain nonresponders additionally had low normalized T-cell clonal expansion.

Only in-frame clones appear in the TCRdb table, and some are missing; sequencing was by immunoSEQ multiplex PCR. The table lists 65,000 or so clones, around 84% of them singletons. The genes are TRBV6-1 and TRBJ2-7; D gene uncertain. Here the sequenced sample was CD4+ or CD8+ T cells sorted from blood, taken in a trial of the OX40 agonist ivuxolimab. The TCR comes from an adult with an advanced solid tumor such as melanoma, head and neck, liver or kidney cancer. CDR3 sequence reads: CASSERSYEQYF. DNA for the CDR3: TGTGCCAGCAGCGAACGATCCTACGAGCAGTACTTC.